This T cell receptor beta chain came from a study of tumor and adjacent non-tumor tissue in lung cancer (dated 2018 in TCRdb). In terms of the full investigation: The cohort included more than nine adenocarcinoma, a couple of squamous cell carcinoma and 1 small cell lung cancer patients. Among the 15 or so patients, ages ranged from roughly 30 to 76 years, about 10 were men and 5 were women, and disease was TNM stage I to III. A total of approximately 120,000,000 productive TCRbeta reads were generated by sequencing, corresponding to an average of about 4.2 million reads per sample. Using bulk TCRbeta repertoires from some 14 lung cancer patients, the study set lung tumor tissue side by side with matched distant non-tumor lung tissue. TCRbeta CDR3 sequencing was performed on thirty paired specimens, with one tumor sample and one normal lung sample collected per patient. Beyond this particular receptor, the publication reports: TCR diversity was significantly higher in younger patients, and higher tumor TCR diversity was associated with shorter overall and disease-free survival. Tumor tissue showed significantly higher TCR diversity (inverse Simpson) than normal lung tissue, at around 450 vs 150 (P = 0.0075, Mann-Whitney U test). Neither the sequencing platform nor unique molecular identifiers are mentioned in the methods. Because peripheral blood was not sequenced, the blood TCRbeta repertoires of the lung cancer patients in the study went unexamined. Only about 15 patients were in the cohort, and the authors stated that larger samples and more detailed clinical data are needed. The top 100 clones made up a significantly larger cumulative share of the repertoire in normal lung than in tumor tissue.

Trimming at the junction amounts to 6 bases on V and 3 bases on J, and the germline ends lie 6 bases apart. The germline V gene sets CDR1 to MDHEN and CDR2 to SYDVKM. The CDR3 runs 11 amino acids, cysteine and phenylalanine included. The DNA shown is the 33-base CDR3, in frame from base 1. On this clonotype itself: This receptor's antigen is unknown. This could be a read error, since a much larger clone is one nucleotide away.

Bulk unsorted tissue served as the source for RNA extraction, and RNA quality was assessed using a NanoDrop ND-1000 and an Agilent 2100. For the normal lung samples, distant non-tumor tissue was collected more than 3 cm away from the tumor edge. Newly diagnosed lung cancer patients without prior chemotherapy who had been admitted for thoracic surgery in China between August and November 2014 were enrolled as donors. The study excluded patients who had received radiotherapy or chemotherapy before or who had another cancer at the same time. Pieces of surgical tissue measuring roughly 1-2.3 cm3 were kept in RNAlater solution and stored at -80 degrees C until use. Library preparation used multiplex PCR. The sequencing machine was an Illumina HiSeq 2500. TCRbeta libraries were constructed through three rounds of nested PCR with primers (Table S4) according to protocols modified from ARM-PCR. Before sequencing, PCR products in the 200-500 bp range were cut out of the gel and cleaned up using the QIAquick gel extraction kit. On the study's bioinformatics: Reads were cleaned using Trimmomatic, were merged into complete CDR3 sequences using FLASH, and were assigned to V(D)J germline segments using MiTCR. Clonal diversity was calculated as the inverse Simpson's index using VDJtools. A read counted as productive if the sequence was in-frame and lacked a premature stop codon. TCRdb's own reprocessing of the public reads used fastp at Q25 and MiXCR and kept productive beta chains. Duplicate CDR3 protein sequences are folded into a single record with the most common DNA and genes. In this record, the V and J calls reflect TCRdb's handling and not the investigators' own analysis. Across this sample there are more than 75,000 distinct CDR3 sequences, with around three quarters seen only once. The ten top clones hold about 29% of the sample.

The sequenced sample consisted of distant non-tumor lung tissue. The chain joins TRBV28 to TRBJ2-7; the D gene assignment is ambiguous. The clonotype originates from a man aged 60-69 years with small cell lung cancer. The nucleotide sequence reads as follows: TGTGCCAGCAGATGGGGCTACGAGCAGTACTTC. Its product reads: CASRWGYEQYF.